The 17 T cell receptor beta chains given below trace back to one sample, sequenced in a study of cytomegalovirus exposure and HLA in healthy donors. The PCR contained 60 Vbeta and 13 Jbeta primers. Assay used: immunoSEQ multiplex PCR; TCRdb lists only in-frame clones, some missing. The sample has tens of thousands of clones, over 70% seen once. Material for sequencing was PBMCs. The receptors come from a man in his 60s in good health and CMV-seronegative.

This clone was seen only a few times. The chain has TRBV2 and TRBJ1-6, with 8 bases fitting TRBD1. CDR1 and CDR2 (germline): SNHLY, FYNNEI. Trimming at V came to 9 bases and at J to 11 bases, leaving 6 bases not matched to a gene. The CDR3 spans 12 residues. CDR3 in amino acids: CASFRGRAPLHF. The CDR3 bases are TGTGCCAGTTTCAGGGGGCGAGCACCCCTCCACTTT.

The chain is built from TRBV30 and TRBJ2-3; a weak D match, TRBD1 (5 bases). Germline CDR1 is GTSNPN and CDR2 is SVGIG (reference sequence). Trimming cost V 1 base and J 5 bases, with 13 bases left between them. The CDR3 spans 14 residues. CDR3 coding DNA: TGTGCCTGGAGTGGGCTAGGGGCCGGAGATACGCAGTATTTT. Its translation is CAWSGLGAGDTQYF.

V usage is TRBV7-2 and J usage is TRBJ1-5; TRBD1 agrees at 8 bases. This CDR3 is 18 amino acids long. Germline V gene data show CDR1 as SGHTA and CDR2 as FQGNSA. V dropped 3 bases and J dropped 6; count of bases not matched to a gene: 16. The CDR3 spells CASSFRSPGQGTGQPQHF. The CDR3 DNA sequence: TGTGCCAGCAGCTTCCGGTCCCCCGGACAGGGTACAGGTCAGCCCCAGCATTTT.

The CDR3 nucleotides read TGTGCCAGCAGCCCGCGGGAGGGGTTTTCCTACGAGCAGTACTTC. Protein sequence: CASSPREGFSYEQYF. This rearrangement joins TRBV11-2 to TRBJ2-7, with TRBD2 identical over 9 bases. V gave up 5 bases and J gave up 1 base; unmatched junction bases: 6. The V gene's germline CDR1 is SGHAT and CDR2 FQNNGV. This CDR3 has 15 amino acids.

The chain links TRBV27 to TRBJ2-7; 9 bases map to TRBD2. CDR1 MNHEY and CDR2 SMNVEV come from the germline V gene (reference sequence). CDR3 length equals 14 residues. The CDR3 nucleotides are TGTACGAGCGGGCGAGCGGGAGGAAGCTACGAGCAGTACTTC. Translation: CTSGRAGGSYEQYF.

Here the CDR3 reads CASSLQGTDTQYF. In DNA form, the CDR3 reads TGCGCCAGCAGCTTACAGGGCACAGATACGCAGTATTTT. The chain recombines TRBV5-1 with TRBJ2-3, with D tentatively TRBD1 (5 bases). The germline V and J ends were trimmed by 2 bases and 1 base, with 5 bases remaining between them. Germline CDR1 and CDR2: SGHRS and YFSETQ. The CDR3 consists of 13 residues.

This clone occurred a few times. CDR3 sequence (DNA): TGTGCCAGCAGCAGATCCGGGACTAGCTCATACGAGCAGTACTTC. Protein: CASSRSGTSSYEQYF. The chain has TRBV7-2 and TRBJ2-7; 9 positions match TRBD2. This CDR3 has 15 amino acids. After removal of 5 bases from V and 4 bases from J, the junction contained 9 bases not matched to a gene. CDR1 SGHTA and CDR2 FQGNSA come from the germline V gene.

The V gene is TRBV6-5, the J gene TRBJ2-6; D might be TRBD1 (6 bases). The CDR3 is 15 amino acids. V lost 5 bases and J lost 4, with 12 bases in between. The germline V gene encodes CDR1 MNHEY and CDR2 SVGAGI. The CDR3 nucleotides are TGTGCCAGCAGTCCCAGGGGTTCCGGGGCCAACGTCCTGACTTTC. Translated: CASSPRGSGANVLTF.

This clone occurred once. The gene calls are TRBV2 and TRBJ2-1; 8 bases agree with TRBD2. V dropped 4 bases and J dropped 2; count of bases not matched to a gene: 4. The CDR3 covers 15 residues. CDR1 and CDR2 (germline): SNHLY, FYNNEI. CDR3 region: CASSVTGGPYNEQFF. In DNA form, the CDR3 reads TGTGCCAGCAGTGTGACGGGAGGGCCCTACAATGAGCAGTTCTTC. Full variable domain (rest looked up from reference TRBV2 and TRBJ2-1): EPEVTQTPSHQVTQMGQEVILRCVPISNHLYFYWYRQILGQKVEFLVSFYNNEISEKSEIFDDQFSVERPDGSNFTLKIRSTKLEDSAMYFCASSVTGGPYNEQFFGPGTRLTVL.

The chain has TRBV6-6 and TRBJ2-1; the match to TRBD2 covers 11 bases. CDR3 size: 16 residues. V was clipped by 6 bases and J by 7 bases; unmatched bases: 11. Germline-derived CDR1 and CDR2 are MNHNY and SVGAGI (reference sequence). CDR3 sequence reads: CASSPTSGSSGNEQFF. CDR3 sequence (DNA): TGTGCCAGCAGCCCCACTAGCGGGAGTTCGGGAAATGAGCAGTTCTTC.

In DNA form, the CDR3 reads TGTGCCAGCAGTTTCTACAGGGCCCCCTACGAGCAGTACTTC. Translation: CASSFYRAPYEQYF. This sequence joins TRBV27 and TRBJ2-7; perhaps TRBD1 as D (6 bases). The V and J ends lost 3 bases and 2 bases respectively, with 11 bases between them. Germline values: CDR1 MNHEY, CDR2 SMNVEV (reference sequence). The CDR3 has 14 amino acids.

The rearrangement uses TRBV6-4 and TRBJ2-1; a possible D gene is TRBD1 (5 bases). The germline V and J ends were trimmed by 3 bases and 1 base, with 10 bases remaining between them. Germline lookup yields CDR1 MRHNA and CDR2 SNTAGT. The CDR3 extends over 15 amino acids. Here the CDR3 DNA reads TGTGCCAGCAGTGAGGGGCCCCAATCCTACAATGAGCAGTTCTTC. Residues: CASSEGPQSYNEQFF.

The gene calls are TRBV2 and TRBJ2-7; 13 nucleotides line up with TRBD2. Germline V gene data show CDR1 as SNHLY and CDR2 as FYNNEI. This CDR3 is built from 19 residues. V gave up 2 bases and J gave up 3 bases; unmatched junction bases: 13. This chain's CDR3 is CASSERFTSGGARRYEQYF. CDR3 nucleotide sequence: TGTGCCAGCAGTGAAAGGTTTACTAGCGGGGGGGCCAGGCGCTACGAGCAGTACTTC.

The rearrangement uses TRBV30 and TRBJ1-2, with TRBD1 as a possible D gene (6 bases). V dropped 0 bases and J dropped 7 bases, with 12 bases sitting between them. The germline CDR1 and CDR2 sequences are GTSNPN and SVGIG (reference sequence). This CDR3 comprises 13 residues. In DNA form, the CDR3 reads TGTGCCTGGAGTGTCGCAGGGGCCACTGGCTACACCTTC. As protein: CAWSVAGATGYTF.

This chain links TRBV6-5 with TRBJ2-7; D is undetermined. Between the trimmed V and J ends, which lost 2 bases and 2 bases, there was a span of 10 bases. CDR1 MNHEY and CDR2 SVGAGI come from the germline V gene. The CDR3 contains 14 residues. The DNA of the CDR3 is TGTGCCAGCAGTTACGATAATCGGGCCTACGAGCAGTACTTC. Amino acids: CASSYDNRAYEQYF.

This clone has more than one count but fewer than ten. The CDR3 coding sequence is TGTGCCAGCAGTGGGGGGGTGAGGGGAAGTCAGCCCCAGCATTTT. This sequence encodes CASSGGVRGSQPQHF. The J gene is TRBJ1-5, the V gene TRBV6-1; the D gene is possibly TRBD1 (5 bases). This CDR3 has 15 residues. Germline CDR1 is MNHNS and CDR2 is SASEGT. Trimming took off 4 bases at V and 6 bases at J, with 16 bases between the two ends.

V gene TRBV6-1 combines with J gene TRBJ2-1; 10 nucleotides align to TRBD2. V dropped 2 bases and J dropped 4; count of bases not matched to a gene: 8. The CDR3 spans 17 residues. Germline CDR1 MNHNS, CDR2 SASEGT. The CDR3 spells CASSEKWASGSYNEQFF. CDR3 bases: TGTGCCAGCAGTGAAAAATGGGCTAGCGGGAGTTACAATGAGCAGTTCTTC.